The sequence of this TCR beta chain was determined in a study of cytomegalovirus exposure and HLA in healthy donors. The CDR3 is 12 amino acids. Germline lookup yields CDR1 MNHEY and CDR2 SVGAGI. V lost 2 bases and J 8 bases, leaving 7 bases between the germline ends. While the first cohort had hundreds of subjects, the donors belonged to the separate validation cohort of over a hundred subjects. Data came from immunoSEQ multiplex PCR; TCRdb stores just in-frame clones and leaves some out. Among tens of thousands of clones, roughly 84% were seen once, and the ten largest hold 12%. The sequencing sample was made of PBMCs. The genes are TRBV6-5 and TRBJ2-1; a possible D gene is TRBD2 (5 bases). The TCR was taken from a woman between 18 and 29 years old in good health and CMV-seropositive. The CDR3 loop reads CASSYVRDEQFF. The CDR3 region has the DNA TGTGCCAGCAGTTACGTGAGGGATGAGCAGTTCTTC.